The 29 T cell receptor beta chains reported below all come from one sample, sequenced in a study of early T cells in non-severe SARS-CoV-2 infection. A single record per CDR3 protein comes from TCRdb applying MiXCR to the 5' RACE reads. The sample has some 90,000 distinct CDR3 sequences; 14% to 15% are singletons. Material for sequencing was whole blood. The source is an adult who was a healthcare worker with PCR-confirmed SARS-CoV-2 infection or an uninfected control (not recorded which).

This clonotype occurred many times. The V and J genes are TRBV7-2 and TRBJ2-3, with D uncertain. The germline V gene has CDR1 SGHTA and CDR2 FQGNSA. Trimming cost V 4 bases and J 2 bases, with 7 bases left between them. The CDR3 runs to 13 residues. The CDR3 loop is CASSSPSTDTQYF. The CDR3 DNA reads TGTGCCAGCAGCTCACCGTCCACAGATACGCAGTATTTT.

This clonotype was picked up many times. The chain recombines TRBV7-3 with TRBJ2-3; D not resolved. CDR1 SGHTA and CDR2 FQGTGA come from the germline V gene. Trimming took 8 bases from V and 1 from J, leaving 10 bases between them. CDR3 length equals 13 residues. The CDR3 DNA is TGTGCCAGCTCCTCGTCGGGCACAGATACGCAGTATTTT. Translation gives CASSSSGTDTQYF.

This clonotype was recorded at least ten times. The V gene is TRBV12-3 or TRBV12-4, the J gene TRBJ2-6; TRBD2 agrees at 8 bases. With 1 base clipped from V and 0 bases from J, the junction kept 8 bases outside the gene matches. The length of the CDR3 is 19 residues. This CDR3 is CASSLGGGRLRSGANVLTF. CDR3 coding DNA: TGTGCCAGCAGTTTAGGCGGGGGGCGTTTGCGCTCTGGGGCCAACGTCCTGACTTTC.

The chain couples TRBV7-9 to TRBJ2-7, with 7 nucleotides matching TRBD1. Trimming at V came to 5 bases and at J to 6 bases, leaving 10 bases not matched to a gene. Germline V gene sequence: CDR1 SEHNR, CDR2 FQNEAQ (reference sequence). This CDR3 region has 14 residues. The CDR3 spells CASSRVTGTAEQYF. DNA of the CDR3: TGTGCCAGCAGCCGCGTGACAGGGACAGCCGAGCAGTACTTC.

This clonotype has a handful of counts. The chain combines TRBV5-1 with TRBJ1-4; no clear D. V lost 5 bases, J lost 3 bases, and 5 bases lay in between. CDR1 and CDR2 from the germline V gene are SGHRS and YFSETQ. The CDR3 consists of 12 residues. In DNA form, the CDR3 reads TGCGCCAGCAGAGGGTCTAATGAAAAACTGTTTTTT. It yields the protein CASRGSNEKLFF.

The chain links TRBV28 to TRBJ2-4, with TRBD1 matching 7 bases. The CDR3 sequence is 18 residues long. The trim removed 5 bases at V and 8 bases at J, leaving 21 bases unmatched. Germline CDR1 is MDHEN and CDR2 is SYDVKM. This chain's CDR3 is CASSPYRGQLPPWDIQYF. In DNA, the CDR3 is TGTGCCAGCAGTCCCTACCGGGGACAGCTTCCTCCTTGGGACATTCAGTACTTC.

The chain combines TRBV20-1 with TRBJ2-1, with 8 bases that match TRBD2. CDR1 is DFQATT and CDR2 is SNEGSKA in the germline V gene (reference sequence). The CDR3 runs 16 residues. V lost 5 bases to trimming and J lost 7 bases; unmatched junction nucleotides: 16. In DNA, the CDR3 is TGCAGTGCTGACTCGGTGATAGCGGGACGTTTAAATGAGCAGTTCTTC. Amino acid sequence: CSADSVIAGRLNEQFF.

The table lists this clonotype with a few counts. The chain recombines TRBV19 with TRBJ1-5, with 8 bases aligning to TRBD1. J lost 7 bases, V lost 3 bases, and 8 bases had no gene match. The CDR3 sequence is 15 residues long. Germline CDR1 reads LNHDA; CDR2 reads SQIVND (reference sequence). The CDR3 reads CASSIWQGANQPQHF. CDR3 nucleotides: TGTGCCAGTAGTATTTGGCAGGGGGCGAACCAGCCCCAGCATTTT.

This clonotype was detected many times. This rearrangement joins TRBV2 to TRBJ2-6; maybe TRBD1 (6 bases). Trimming pared 8 bases from V and 2 bases from J, leaving 13 bases between. Germline assignment: CDR1 SNHLY and CDR2 FYNNEI. The CDR3 covers 15 residues. CDR3 loop: CASSRTETGANVLTF. CDR3 nucleotides: TGTGCCAGCTCCAGGACAGAAACTGGGGCCAACGTCCTGACTTTC.

A word on this clonotype: This CDR3 is missing its conserved last phenylalanine or tryptophan, likely due to a read error. The V and J genes are TRBV27 and TRBJ2-7; TRBD1 matches at 8 bases. CDR3 length: 15 residues. Germline CDR1 reads MNHEY; CDR2 reads SMNVEV (reference sequence). Trimming removed 5 bases from V and 3 bases from J; junction bases left unmatched: 9. The CDR3 region has the DNA TGTGCCAGCAGTGTAGGTGGACAGGGCCACTACGAGCAGTACTAC. This gives the protein CASSVGGQGHYEQYY.

CDR3 sequence (DNA): TGTGCCAGCAGTCCGGACCCCTCCTACGAGCAGTACTTC. It is translated as CASSPDPSYEQYF. V is TRBV25-1 and J is TRBJ2-7; D ambiguous. The V end was cut by 5 bases, the J end by 0 bases, with 8 bases between. The CDR3 loop spans 13 amino acids. The germline V gene encodes CDR1 MGHDK and CDR2 SYGVNS.

This clonotype was counted at least ten times. The chain couples TRBV7-2 to TRBJ2-2; a weak D match, TRBD1 (5 bases). The germline V and J ends were trimmed by 4 bases and 6 bases, with 9 bases remaining between them. The CDR3 sequence is 13 residues long. The germline V gene encodes CDR1 SGHTA and CDR2 FQGNSA. Written as DNA, the CDR3 is TGTGCCAGCAGCTATACAGGCGCCGGGGAGCTGTTTTTT. Residues: CASSYTGAGELFF.

V is TRBV21-1 and J is TRBJ2-2; whether TRBD1, the table's D call, matches the DNA was not checked. TRBV21-1 is termed a pseudogene. This CDR3 contains 16 residues. CDR3 DNA sequence: TGTGCCAGCAGCAAAGGGCGCCATTCCAACACCGGGGAGCTGTTTTTT. Protein: CASSKGRHSNTGELFF.

V and J are TRBV6-5 and TRBJ2-7, with 12 bases that match TRBD2. The CDR3 is 15 amino acids. Trimming cost V 5 bases and J 6 bases; bases outside gene matches: 8. Germline V CDR1 and CDR2: MNHEY, SVGAGI. This chain's CDR3 is CASSRGTSGFGEQYF. In DNA, the CDR3 is TGTGCCAGCAGTAGAGGGACTAGCGGGTTCGGCGAGCAGTACTTC.

The chain is built from TRBV29-1 and TRBJ2-1; tentative D call: TRBD1 (6 bases). CDR3 length equals 14 residues. Germline V gene data show CDR1 as SQVTM and CDR2 as ANQGSEA. V lost 0 bases to trimming and J lost 4 bases, with 10 bases between them. CDR3 amino acids: CSVEDPDRYNEQFF. In DNA form, the CDR3 reads TGCAGCGTTGAAGATCCGGACAGATACAATGAGCAGTTCTTC.

This clonotype came up a few times. The gene calls are TRBV20-1 and TRBJ2-1; 11 bases line up with TRBD2. CDR1 is DFQATT, CDR2 SNEGSKA, per germline (reference sequence). The CDR3 has 14 residues. J was trimmed by 10 bases and V by 3 bases; bases with no gene match: 8. This CDR3 reads CSARTSGTSREQFF. The CDR3 DNA follows: TGCAGTGCTAGGACTAGCGGGACATCACGGGAGCAGTTCTTC.

This clonotype was detected ten times or more. This rearrangement joins TRBV7-9 to TRBJ2-7, with 9 bases identical to TRBD1. The CDR3 spans 15 residues. From germline, CDR1 is SEHNR and CDR2 FQNEAQ (reference sequence). With 3 bases clipped from V and 5 bases from J, the junction kept 8 bases outside the gene matches. The CDR3 nucleotides read TGTGCCAGCAGCTTCGTCGGGACAGGGTATAACGAGCAGTACTTC. The encoded protein is CASSFVGTGYNEQYF.

This clonotype was recorded a few times. The junction departs from the called germline gene at one end, perhaps through a read error. The V and J genes are TRBV6-5 and TRBJ1-1; D is perhaps TRBD1 (6 bases). CDR3 length: 13 residues. The germline gives CDR1 MNHEY, CDR2 SVGAGI. The CDR3, as DNA: TGTGCCAGCACCCTCGGACAGAACACTGAAGCCTTCTTT. The encoded protein is CASTLGQNTEAFF.

This clonotype was counted at least ten times. The chain carries TRBV27 and TRBJ2-1; D is possibly TRBD1 or TRBD2 (7 bases each). V lost 6 bases to trimming and J lost 8 bases, with 20 bases between them. The CDR3 contains 15 residues. The V gene's germline CDR1 is MNHEY and CDR2 SMNVEV (reference sequence). CDR3 protein: CASSPVEGAGDEQFF. As DNA, the CDR3 is TGTGCCAGCAGCCCCGTGGAGGGGGCGGGGGATGAGCAGTTCTTC.

The V gene is TRBV11-2, the J gene TRBJ2-1; TRBD1 matches at 8 bases. The CDR3 extends over 13 amino acids. Germline V gene data show CDR1 as SGHAT and CDR2 as FQNNGV. Germline trimming cut 3 bases from V and 8 bases from J; bases unmatched to any gene: 3. CDR3: CASSLDRVYEQFF. The CDR3, as DNA: TGTGCCAGCAGCTTGGACAGGGTTTATGAGCAGTTCTTC.

V and J are TRBV7-9 and TRBJ2-3; D is uncertain. Trimming took 4 bases from V and 2 from J, leaving 13 bases between them. This CDR3 has 15 residues. Germline V gives CDR1 SEHNR, CDR2 FQNEAQ (reference sequence). Here the CDR3 reads CASSSGSRNTDTQYF. CDR3 DNA: TGTGCCAGCAGCTCCGGTAGCAGAAACACAGATACGCAGTATTTT. Using reference TRBV7-9 and TRBJ2-3 for the parts outside the CDR3, the full variable domain is DTGVSQNPRHKITKRGQNVTFRCDPISEHNRLYWYRQTLGQGPEFLTYFQNEAQLEKSRLLSDRFSAERPKGSFSTLEIQRTEQGDSAMYLCASSSGSRNTDTQYFGPGTRLTVL.

This clonotype was found a few times. The chain joins TRBV5-1 to TRBJ2-3, with D possibly being TRBD1 (5 bases). Germline CDR1 and CDR2: SGHRS and YFSETQ. The CDR3 has 14 amino acids. V dropped 2 bases and J dropped 4 bases, with 11 bases sitting between them. The CDR3 loop is CASSFQTESDTQYF. CDR3 nucleotides: TGCGCCAGCAGCTTCCAGACAGAATCAGATACGCAGTATTTT.

The rearrangement uses TRBV15 and TRBJ1-3; the D is unclear. Germline CDR1 LNHNV, CDR2 YYDKDF (reference sequence). The CDR3 contains 11 residues. The germline V and J ends were trimmed by 9 bases and 2 bases, with 5 bases remaining between them. The CDR3 spells CATGAGNTIYF. The CDR3 DNA reads as TGTGCCACGGGTGCTGGAAACACCATATATTTT.

The sample holds many counts of this clonotype. The CDR3 loop reads CASSQDRGSEAFF. The CDR3 DNA sequence: TGTGCCAGCAGCCAAGACAGGGGATCTGAAGCTTTCTTT. The chain recombines TRBV7-6 with TRBJ1-1; 8 positions agree with TRBD1. Germline V gene data show CDR1 as SGHVS and CDR2 as FNYEAQ. CDR3 length equals 13 residues. The trim removed 5 bases at V and 6 bases at J, leaving 5 bases unmatched.

This clonotype was counted a few times. This sequence joins TRBV12-3 or TRBV12-4 and TRBJ2-3; perhaps D is TRBD1 or TRBD2 (6 bases each). Trimming left V 4 bases short and J 2 bases short, with 13 bases between. This CDR3 comprises 15 residues. CDR3 nucleotide sequence: TGTGCCAGCAGTTGGGGGGCGGGACCCACAGATACGCAGTATTTT. Its translation: CASSWGAGPTDTQYF.

Many counts were recorded for this clonotype. In nucleotides, the CDR3 is TGTGCCAGCAGTGATGGGCAGATTTATAATTCACCCCTCCACTTT. This encodes CASSDGQIYNSPLHF. The chain employs TRBV25-1 and TRBJ1-6; D is unclear. CDR1 and CDR2 (germline): MGHDK, SYGVNS. Trimming removed 3 bases at V and 4 bases at J, with 10 bases between. The CDR3 has 15 residues.

This clonotype has at least ten counts. J is TRBJ2-7 and V is TRBV3-1; the match to TRBD1 covers 8 bases. CDR3 length: 12 residues. J gave up 7 bases and V 10 bases, and 9 bases lay outside the gene matches. Germline CDR1 reads LGHDT; CDR2 reads YNNKEL (reference sequence). CDR3 nucleotides: TGTGCCACCCGACAGGGGATTGGGGAGCAGTACTTC. This codes for CATRQGIGEQYF.

The chain couples TRBV28 to TRBJ1-5; TRBD1 agrees at 8 bases. The V gene end was trimmed by 8 bases and the J gene end by 8 bases; junction bases not matched to a gene: 5. There are 12 residues in the CDR3. Germline values: CDR1 MDHEN, CDR2 SYDVKM. The CDR3 protein is CASGGTGKPQHF. DNA for the CDR3: TGTGCCAGCGGGGGGACAGGCAAGCCCCAGCATTTT.

The chain links TRBV5-1 to TRBJ2-2, with a tentative D call TRBD2 (6 bases). With 4 bases removed from V and 1 base from J, the gap between germline ends came to 11 bases. The V gene's germline CDR1 is SGHRS and CDR2 YFSETQ. CDR3 length: 15 residues. This CDR3 reads CASSATSLNTGELFF. DNA for the CDR3: TGCGCCAGCAGCGCGACTAGTTTGAACACCGGGGAGCTGTTTTTT.